The rows below give T cell receptor beta chains drawn from one sample of a study of patients and donors after allogeneic stem cell transplantation. TCRdb passed the RT-PCR reads through MiXCR, listing each CDR3 protein once. The sample holds approximately 140,000 distinct CDR3 sequences; about 40% are singletons and the top ten take around half. Sequencing used blood, either unsorted or a sorted T cell fraction (not recorded which). Every receptor here comes from a human donor who was either an allogeneic HSCT recipient or a stem cell or donor lymphocyte infusion donor (not recorded which). It is not recorded whose cells these are; they may come from a transplant donor. Each CDR3 is given with its conserved first and last residue. The D gene is left open where the match is weak. Size tells how often a clone was seen (once, few, many) or the class of an expanded clone, and some rows leave it out.

V gene,J gene,clone size,D gene,CDR3 DNA,CDR3 protein
TRBV13,TRBJ2-7,.,.,TGTGCCAGCAGCGAACGGGGCGACTCCTACGAGCAGTACTTC,CASSERGDSYEQYF
TRBV28,TRBJ2-5,.,.,TGTGCCAGCAGTCCTGGGGCGGGAGAGACCCAGTACTTC,CASSPGAGETQYF
TRBV6-2/TRBV6-3,TRBJ2-5,once,.,TGTGCCAGCAGTTACTGGGACCTGGTAGAGACCCAGTACTTC,CASSYWDLVETQYF
TRBV12-3/TRBV12-4,TRBJ1-4,.,TRBD1,TGTGCCAGCAGTCCCGGGACAGGGTACGAAAAACTGTTTTTT,CASSPGTGYEKLFF
TRBV5-1,TRBJ1-4,.,.,TGCGCCAGCAGCTTGGACTTCGGAAAACTGTTTTTT,CASSLDFGKLFF
TRBV27,TRBJ1-2,.,.,TGTGCCAGCAGGCCGCTAAGGGGGACCTATGGCTACACCTTC,CASRPLRGTYGYTF
TRBV6-5,TRBJ1-2,.,TRBD1,TGTGCCAGCGGGGCAGGGGGCCGAAGTGGCTACACCTTC,CASGAGGRSGYTF
TRBV29-1,TRBJ1-4,.,.,TGCAGCGTTGAAGATCTCGGTGCAACTAATGAAAAACTGTTTTTT,CSVEDLGATNEKLFF
TRBV5-1,TRBJ1-1,few,TRBD1,TGCGCCAGCAGTTTAGACAGGGTCACTGAAGCTTTCTTT,CASSLDRVTEAFF
TRBV10-3,TRBJ2-1,.,.,TGTGCCATCAGTGAGCGGCAGATAGTCTCCTACAATGAGCAGTTCTTC,CAISERQIVSYNEQFF
TRBV7-9,TRBJ1-5,.,.,TGTGCCAGCAGCTTAGCCGGGGGCGTGGGGTTTCAGCCCCAGCATTTT,CASSLAGGVGFQPQHF
TRBV29-1,TRBJ1-1,few,TRBD1,TGCAGCGTCCAACAGGGGATGAACACTGAAGCTTTCTTT,CSVQQGMNTEAFF
TRBV10-3,TRBJ2-3,.,.,TGTGCCATCAGTGAGTCGGGGCACATGAGCACAGATACGCAGTATTTT,CAISESGHMSTDTQYF
TRBV29-1,TRBJ1-1,.,.,TGCAGCGTTGAAGATACCCAGGTTGGAGCTTTCTTT,CSVEDTQVGAFF
TRBV9,TRBJ2-1,.,TRBD2,TGTGCCAGCAGCGCCCTCAGCGGGGGGGGTTTAGGTGAGCAGTTCTTC,CASSALSGGGLGEQFF
TRBV6-6,TRBJ2-3,.,.,TGTGCCAGCAGCCCTTACGGGACCACAGATACGCAGTATTTT,CASSPYGTTDTQYF
TRBV5-6,TRBJ2-1,few,.,TGTGCCAGCAGCTTATCAGGAGACTCGGATGAGCAGTTCTTC,CASSLSGDSDEQFF
TRBV11-2,TRBJ2-1,.,TRBD2,TGTGCCAGCAGCTTAGGACTAGCGGGGAACCCCTCCTACAATGAGCAGTTCTTC,CASSLGLAGNPSYNEQFF
TRBV6-1,TRBJ2-2,few,.,TGTGCCAGCAGTGCAGCCGGAACCGGGGAGCTGTTTTTT,CASSAAGTGELFF
TRBV20-1,TRBJ2-2,.,TRBD2,TGCAGTGCTTATCCCGGGACTAGAGACACCGGGGAGCTGTTTTTT,CSAYPGTRDTGELFF
TRBV12-3/TRBV12-4,TRBJ2-3,medium-sized,.,TGTGCCAGCAGTTTAATCCAGACAGATACGCAGTATTTT,CASSLIQTDTQYF
TRBV18,TRBJ1-2,few,TRBD1,TGTGCCAGCTCACCAGAAGGGGGCGAGGGCTACACCTTC,CASSPEGGEGYTF
TRBV20-1,TRBJ1-1,.,.,TGCAGTGCTGGGGGGCACATGAACACTGAAGCTTTCTTT,CSAGGHMNTEAFF
TRBV29-1,TRBJ2-1,.,.,TGCAGCGTTGACTCCGGACAGTCCTACAATGAGCAGTTCTTC,CSVDSGQSYNEQFF
TRBV12-3/TRBV12-4,TRBJ2-3,few,.,TGTGCCAGCAGTTCCAAGGGGCGGTGGTCAGATACGCAGTATTTT,CASSSKGRWSDTQYF
TRBV3-1,TRBJ2-3,.,.,TGTGCCAGCAGCTCCCTCTCAGATACGCAGTATTTT,CASSSLSDTQYF
TRBV15,TRBJ2-2,.,.,TGTGCCACCAGCAGCGGGGCAAACACCGGGGAGCTGTTTTTT,CATSSGANTGELFF
TRBV16,TRBJ2-2,.,.,TGTGCCAGCAGCCAATTCTGGCTCACCGGGGAGCTGTTTTTT,CASSQFWLTGELFF
TRBV10-3,TRBJ1-2,.,.,TGTGCCATCAGGTCGGGAGGGGATGGCTACACCTTC,CAIRSGGDGYTF
TRBV5-1,TRBJ1-1,.,.,TGCGCCAGCAGCTTGGTTCCTAAGGGGATGAACACTGAAGCTTTCTTT,CASSLVPKGMNTEAFF
TRBV7-9,TRBJ1-2,.,.,TGTGCCAGCAGCTTTGTATCCGAAAACTATGGCTACACCTTC,CASSFVSENYGYTF
TRBV15,TRBJ1-1,many,.,TGTGCCACCAGCAGAGATAGGGGGGAAACTGAAGCTTTCTTT,CATSRDRGETEAFF
TRBV7-3,TRBJ2-3,once,TRBD2,TGTGCCAGCAGCCCCCGTTCGGGGGGTGATACGCAGTATTTT,CASSPRSGGDTQYF
TRBV4-2,TRBJ2-2,.,.,TGTGCCAGCAGCCAGGTGACAGGGAACACCGGGGAGCTGTTTTTT,CASSQVTGNTGELFF
TRBV28,TRBJ2-7,.,.,TGTGCCAGCAGTTTAGGCAGGGGAATCAGGTACGAGCAGTACTTC,CASSLGRGIRYEQYF
TRBV20-1,TRBJ2-2,once,.,TGCAGTGCTAGCTGGGGGGCCAACACCGGGGAGCTGTTTTTT,CSASWGANTGELFF
TRBV6-2/TRBV6-3,TRBJ2-1,.,.,TGTGCCAGCAGTTACTCGCGGGGCAGGAACAATGAGCAGTTCTTC,CASSYSRGRNNEQFF
TRBV4-2,TRBJ2-7,.,TRBD2,TGTGCCAGCAGCCTAAAACGCGGGGGAAGCTCCTACGAGCAGTACTTC,CASSLKRGGSSYEQYF
TRBV7-9,TRBJ1-1,few,.,TGTGCCAGCAGCTTAGTTTTTGAAGCTTTCTTT,CASSLVFEAFF
TRBV6-6,TRBJ1-5,.,TRBD1,TGTGCCAGCAGTTACAGACAGGGGGCGGGATACAATCAGCCCCAGCATTTT,CASSYRQGAGYNQPQHF
TRBV6-6,TRBJ2-3,.,.,TGTGCCAGCAGTCTGACTAGGGATACGCAGTATTTT,CASSLTRDTQYF
TRBV2,TRBJ1-6,.,.,TGTGCCAGCAGTGATTCAGGGGTCTATAATTCACCCCTCCACTTT,CASSDSGVYNSPLHF
TRBV6-5,TRBJ1-3,once,.,TGTGCCAGCAGCCGATACCCGGCTGGAAACACCATATATTTT,CASSRYPAGNTIYF
TRBV27,TRBJ1-5,few,.,TGTGCCAGCAGATTCCTACAGGGTCCCAATCAGCCCCAGCATTTT,CASRFLQGPNQPQHF
TRBV7-9,TRBJ1-3,.,TRBD1,TGTGCCAGCAGCTTGCATACAGGGGGCTCTGGAAACACCATATATTTT,CASSLHTGGSGNTIYF
TRBV12-3/TRBV12-4,TRBJ1-2,few,.,TGTGCCAGCAGTTCACCCCCTTGGGGCTACACCTTC,CASSSPPWGYTF
TRBV4-3,TRBJ1-6,.,.,TGCGCCAGCAGCCAAGAAGGGAGGGGCTCACCCCTCCACTTT,CASSQEGRGSPLHF
TRBV3-1,TRBJ1-2,.,.,TGTGCCAGCAGCGGGACGGGAGATGGCTACACCTTC,CASSGTGDGYTF
TRBV11-2,TRBJ2-1,.,TRBD2,TGTGCCAGCAGCTTATTTCCGACGGGGGGGAAGTATGAGCAGTTCTTC,CASSLFPTGGKYEQFF
TRBV12-3/TRBV12-4,TRBJ2-3,.,.,TGTGCCAGCAGTCTCGGACTAACCCAAAGCACAGATACGCAGTATTTT,CASSLGLTQSTDTQYF
TRBV20-1,TRBJ1-6,.,.,TGCAGTGCTAGAGATTGGGCCCGGGCCCGGGGCTCACCCCTCCACTTT,CSARDWARARGSPLHF
TRBV12-3/TRBV12-4,TRBJ1-1,.,.,TGTGCCAGCAGTACCAGTCGCGGAGCTTTCTTT,CASSTSRGAFF